The T cell receptor beta chain under discussion was sequenced for a study of T cells in Graves' hyperthyroidism and ophthalmopathy. CDR1 SGDLS and CDR2 YYNGEE come from the germline V gene. The CDR3 is 14 residues long. The ends were cut back, 4 bases at V and 2 bases at J, with 10 bases in the middle. The CDR3 regions of TCR beta were amplified from RNA transcripts. The study used the HTBI primer set for a first-round RT-PCR of the TCR CDR3. One entry per CDR3 protein results from TCRdb running MiXCR on the multiplex PCR reads. The sample records 700,000 or so distinct CDR3 sequences, about 17% being singletons.

Source material: blood. The clonotype originates from a man between 18 and 29 years old with Graves' hyperthyroidism. This rearrangement joins TRBV9 to TRBJ1-3; D not certain. The CDR3 nucleotides read TGTGCCAGCAGCCCGACCGCCGCTGGAAACACCATATATTTT. Translating it yields CASSPTAAGNTIYF.